The 9 T cell receptor beta chains given below trace back to one sample, sequenced in a study of long-term antiretroviral therapy in people with HIV. Version v3.0 of the immunoSEQ assay was performed at survey level. Assay: immunoSEQ multiplex PCR; the TCRdb copy retains only in-frame clones and omits some. Of 20,000 to 25,000 clones listed, roughly four fifths are singletons. The starting material was unsorted PBMCs, obtained approximately 1.8 years before starting antiretroviral therapy. The receptors derive from a woman aged 40 to 50 with HIV.

This chain uses TRBV4-1 with TRBJ2-5, with TRBD1 matching over 9 bases. This CDR3 is 14 amino acids long. Germline V gene sequence: CDR1 MGHRA, CDR2 YSYEKL. Trimming at V came to 2 bases and at J to 4 bases, leaving 2 bases not matched to a gene. This CDR3 is CASSQLGQGETQYF. The CDR3 DNA is TGCGCCAGCAGCCAACTGGGACAGGGAGAGACCCAGTACTTC.

Note on this clone: An end of the junction differs from the germline gene, which may be a read error. The chain has TRBV7-9 and TRBJ1-5, with TRBD1 as a possible D gene (6 bases). Looked up from germline, CDR1 is SEHNR and CDR2 is FQNEAQ (reference sequence). CDR3 length equals 15 residues. As DNA, the CDR3 is TGCGCCAGCAGCCAAGTGGTGGGGGCGAATCAGCCCCAGCATTTT. Amino acids: CASSQVVGANQPQHF.

This chain connects TRBV6-1 to TRBJ1-5; D is perhaps TRBD1 (5 bases). Trimming took off 5 bases at V and 0 bases at J, with 8 bases between the two ends. The CDR3 covers 14 residues. Germline CDR1 and CDR2: MNHNS and SASEGT. For the CDR3, the DNA is TGTGCCAGCAGTTATGACAGTAGCAATCAGCCCCAGCATTTT. This codes for CASSYDSSNQPQHF.

This clone was recorded a few times. The chain has TRBV19 and TRBJ1-2; D might be TRBD1 (6 bases). The germline V gene has CDR1 LNHDA and CDR2 SQIVND (reference sequence). This CDR3 spans 13 amino acids. V was shortened by 2 bases and J by 7 bases, with 11 bases between the two germline ends. The CDR3 loop reads CASSITQGSGYTF. The DNA for the CDR3 is TGTGCCAGTAGTATAACCCAGGGGTCTGGCTACACCTTC.

The chain combines TRBV11-2 with TRBJ2-5; the match to TRBD2 covers 8 bases. The ends lost 0 bases at V and 4 bases at J; junction bases unmatched: 7. Per the germline V gene, CDR1 is SGHAT and CDR2 is FQNNGV. The CDR3 spans 16 residues. The CDR3 sequence: CASSLDFGGGLETQYF. CDR3 nucleotides: TGTGCCAGCAGCTTAGACTTTGGCGGGGGGTTAGAGACCCAGTACTTC.

The chain carries TRBV18 and TRBJ1-4, with D uncertain. Trimming shortened V by 3 bases and J by 7 bases, and 12 bases separated the two germline ends. The CDR3 has 14 residues. Germline assignment: CDR1 KGHSH and CDR2 LQKENI. The CDR3 sequence is CASSPPGYAEKLFF. In DNA, the CDR3 is TGTGCCAGCTCACCGCCGGGTTACGCTGAAAAACTGTTTTTT.

This rearrangement joins TRBV11-2 to TRBJ1-1, with 8 bases fitting TRBD1. Trimming took 5 bases from V and 2 from J; bases not matched to a gene: 7. The CDR3 has 15 residues. Germline V gene data show CDR1 as SGHAT and CDR2 as FQNNGV. The CDR3: CASSNPGTGNTEAFF. CDR3 bases: TGTGCCAGCAGCAACCCTGGGACAGGAAACACTGAAGCTTTCTTT.

This clone has a single count. V and J are TRBV10-3 and TRBJ2-7; 7 bases are a match to TRBD2. Germline lookup yields CDR1 ENHRY and CDR2 SYGVKD. The V and J ends lost 0 bases and 6 bases, in that order; junction bases with no gene match: 8. The CDR3 has 15 residues. Here the CDR3 reads CAISESAGTTGEQYF. Written as DNA, the CDR3 is TGTGCCATCAGTGAGTCTGCGGGGACTACCGGCGAGCAGTACTTC.

The gene calls are TRBV25-1 and TRBJ1-1, with D possibly matching TRBD1 (5 bases). The V and J ends lost 4 bases and 4 bases respectively, with 13 bases between them. Germline V gives CDR1 MGHDK, CDR2 SYGVNS. The CDR3 has 14 amino acids. The CDR3 here is CASSGEGRITEAFF. CDR3 sequence (DNA): TGTGCCAGCAGTGGGGAGGGGAGGATCACTGAAGCTTTCTTT.